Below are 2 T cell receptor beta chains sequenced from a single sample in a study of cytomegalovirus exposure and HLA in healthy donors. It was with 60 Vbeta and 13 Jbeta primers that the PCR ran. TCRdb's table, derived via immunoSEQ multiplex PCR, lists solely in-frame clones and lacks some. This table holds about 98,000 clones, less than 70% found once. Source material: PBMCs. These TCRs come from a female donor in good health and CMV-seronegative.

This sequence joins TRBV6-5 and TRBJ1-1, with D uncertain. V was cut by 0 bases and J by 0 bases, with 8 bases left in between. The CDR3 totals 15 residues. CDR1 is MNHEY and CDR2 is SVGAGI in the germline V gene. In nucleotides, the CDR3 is TGTGCCAGCAGTTACTCTTCGAGTATGAACACTGAAGCTTTCTTT. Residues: CASSYSSSMNTEAFF.

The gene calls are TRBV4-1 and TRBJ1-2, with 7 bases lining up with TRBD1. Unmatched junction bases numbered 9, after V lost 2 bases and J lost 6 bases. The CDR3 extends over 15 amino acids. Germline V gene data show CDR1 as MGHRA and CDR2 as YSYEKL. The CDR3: CASSQPGTADDGYTF. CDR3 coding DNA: TGCGCCAGCAGCCAACCCGGGACAGCGGACGATGGCTACACCTTC.